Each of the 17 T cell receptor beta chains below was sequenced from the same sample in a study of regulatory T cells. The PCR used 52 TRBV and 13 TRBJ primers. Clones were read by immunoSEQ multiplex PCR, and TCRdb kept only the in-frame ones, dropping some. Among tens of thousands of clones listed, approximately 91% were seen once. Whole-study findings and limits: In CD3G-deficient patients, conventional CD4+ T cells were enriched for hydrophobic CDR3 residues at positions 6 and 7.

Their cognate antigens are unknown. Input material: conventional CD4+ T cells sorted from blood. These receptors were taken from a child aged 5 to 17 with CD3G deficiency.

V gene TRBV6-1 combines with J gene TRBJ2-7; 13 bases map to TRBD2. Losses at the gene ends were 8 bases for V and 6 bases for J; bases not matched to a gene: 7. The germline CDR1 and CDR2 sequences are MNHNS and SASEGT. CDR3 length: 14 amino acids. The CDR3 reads CASVRLAGGFEQYF. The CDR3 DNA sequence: TGTGCCAGCGTGAGACTAGCGGGAGGCTTCGAGCAGTACTTC.

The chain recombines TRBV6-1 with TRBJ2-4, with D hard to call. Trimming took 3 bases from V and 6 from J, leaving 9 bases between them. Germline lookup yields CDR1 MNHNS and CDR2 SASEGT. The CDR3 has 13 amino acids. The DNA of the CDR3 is TGTGCCAGCAGTGAGACCCCAGGAAACATTCAGTACTTC. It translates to CASSETPGNIQYF.

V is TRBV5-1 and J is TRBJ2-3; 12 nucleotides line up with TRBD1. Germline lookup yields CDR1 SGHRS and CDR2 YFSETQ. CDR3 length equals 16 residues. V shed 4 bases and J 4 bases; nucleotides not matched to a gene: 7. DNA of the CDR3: TGCGCCAGCAGCCCCGGGACAGGGGGCAGGGCAGATACGCAGTATTTT. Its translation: CASSPGTGGRADTQYF.

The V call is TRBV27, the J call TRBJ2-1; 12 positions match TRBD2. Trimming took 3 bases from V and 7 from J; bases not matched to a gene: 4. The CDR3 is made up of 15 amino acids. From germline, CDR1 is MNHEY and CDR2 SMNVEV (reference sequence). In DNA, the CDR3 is TGTGCCAGCAGTTTGATCGGGACTAGCGGGAATGAGCAGTTCTTC. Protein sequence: CASSLIGTSGNEQFF.

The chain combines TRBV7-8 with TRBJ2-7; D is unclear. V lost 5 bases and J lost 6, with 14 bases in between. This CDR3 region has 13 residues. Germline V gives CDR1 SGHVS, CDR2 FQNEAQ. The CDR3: CASSALAGFEQYF. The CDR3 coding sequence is TGTGCCAGCAGCGCCTTAGCCGGGTTCGAGCAGTACTTC.

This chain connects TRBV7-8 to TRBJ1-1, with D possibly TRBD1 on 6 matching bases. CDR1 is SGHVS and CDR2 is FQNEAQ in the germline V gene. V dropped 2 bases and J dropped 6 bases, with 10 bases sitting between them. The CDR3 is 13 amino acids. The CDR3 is CASSLTRQAEAFF. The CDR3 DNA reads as TGTGCCAGCAGCTTAACGAGACAGGCTGAAGCTTTCTTT.

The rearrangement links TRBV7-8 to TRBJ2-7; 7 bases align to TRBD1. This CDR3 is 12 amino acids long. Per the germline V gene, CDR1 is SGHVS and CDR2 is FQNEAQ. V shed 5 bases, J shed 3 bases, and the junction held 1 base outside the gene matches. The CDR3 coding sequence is TGTGCCAGCAGCCCAGGGGGCTACGAGCAGTACTTC. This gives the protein CASSPGGYEQYF.

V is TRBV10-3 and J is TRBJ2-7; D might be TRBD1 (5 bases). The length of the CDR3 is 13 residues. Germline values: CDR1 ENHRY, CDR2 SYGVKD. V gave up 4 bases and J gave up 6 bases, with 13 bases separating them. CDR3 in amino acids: CAISAAGRREQYF. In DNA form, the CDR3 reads TGTGCCATCAGTGCAGCAGGGCGTCGCGAGCAGTACTTC.

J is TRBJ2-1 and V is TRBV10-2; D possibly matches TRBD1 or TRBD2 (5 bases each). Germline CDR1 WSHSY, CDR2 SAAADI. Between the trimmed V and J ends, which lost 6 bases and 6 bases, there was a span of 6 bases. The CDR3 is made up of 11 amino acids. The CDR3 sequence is CASRRGNEQFF. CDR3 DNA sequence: TGCGCCAGCAGGAGGGGCAATGAGCAGTTCTTC.

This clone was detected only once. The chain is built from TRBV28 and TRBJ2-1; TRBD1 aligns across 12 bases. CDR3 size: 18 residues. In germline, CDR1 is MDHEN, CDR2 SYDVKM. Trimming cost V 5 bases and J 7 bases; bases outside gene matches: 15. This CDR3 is CASSILWPGQGAQNEQFF. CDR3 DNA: TGTGCCAGCAGTATACTATGGCCGGGACAGGGGGCTCAGAATGAGCAGTTCTTC. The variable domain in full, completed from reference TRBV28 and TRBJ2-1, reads DVKVTQSSRYLVKRTGEKVFLECVQDMDHENMFWYRQDPGLGLRLIYFSYDVKMKEKGDIPEGYSVSREKKERFSLILESASTNQTSMYLCASSILWPGQGAQNEQFFGPGTRLTVL.

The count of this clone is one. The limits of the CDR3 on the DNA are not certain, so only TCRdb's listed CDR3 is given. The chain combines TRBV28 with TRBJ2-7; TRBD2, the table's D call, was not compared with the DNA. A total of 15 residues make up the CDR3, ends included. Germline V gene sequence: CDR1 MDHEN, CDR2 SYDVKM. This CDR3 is CASSILAGEPHEQYF.

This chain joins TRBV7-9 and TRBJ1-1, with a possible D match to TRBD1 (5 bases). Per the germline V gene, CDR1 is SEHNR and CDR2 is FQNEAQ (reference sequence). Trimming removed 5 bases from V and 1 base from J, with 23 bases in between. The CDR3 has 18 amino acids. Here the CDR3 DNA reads TGTGCCAGCAGCCCCGAAGGGGCAGGGAAATCAAGGAACACTGAAGCTTTCTTT. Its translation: CASSPEGAGKSRNTEAFF. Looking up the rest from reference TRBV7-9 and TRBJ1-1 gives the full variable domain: DTGVSQNPRHKITKRGQNVTFRCDPISEHNRLYWYRQTLGQGPEFLTYFQNEAQLEKSRLLSDRFSAERPKGSFSTLEIQRTEQGDSAMYLCASSPEGAGKSRNTEAFFGQGTRLTVV.

The CDR3 spells CASSLDLGTEAFF. In nucleotides, the CDR3 is TGTGCCAGCAGCTTAGATCTGGGCACTGAAGCTTTCTTT. This sequence joins TRBV11-2 and TRBJ1-1, with D uncertain. This CDR3 has 13 residues. Trimming stripped 0 bases from V and 4 bases from J, with 6 bases between. Germline CDR1 and CDR2: SGHAT and FQNNGV.

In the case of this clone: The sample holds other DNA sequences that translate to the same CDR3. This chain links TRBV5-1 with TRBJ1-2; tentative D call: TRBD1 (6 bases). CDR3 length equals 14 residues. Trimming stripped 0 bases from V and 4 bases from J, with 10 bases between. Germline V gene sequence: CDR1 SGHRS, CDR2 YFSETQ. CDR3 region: CASSLVGGSYGYTF. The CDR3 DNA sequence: TGCGCCAGCAGCTTGGTTGGGGGCAGCTATGGCTACACCTTC.

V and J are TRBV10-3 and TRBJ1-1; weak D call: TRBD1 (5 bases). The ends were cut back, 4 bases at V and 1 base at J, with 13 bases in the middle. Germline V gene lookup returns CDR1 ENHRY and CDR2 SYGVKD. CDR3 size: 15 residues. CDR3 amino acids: CAISASRDSNTEAFF. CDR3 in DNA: TGTGCCATCAGTGCATCCCGGGACTCGAACACTGAAGCTTTCTTT.

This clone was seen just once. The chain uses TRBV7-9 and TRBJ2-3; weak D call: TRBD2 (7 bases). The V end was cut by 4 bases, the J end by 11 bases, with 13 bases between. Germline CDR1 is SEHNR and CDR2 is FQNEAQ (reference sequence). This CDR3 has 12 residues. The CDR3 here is CASSWDGGLQYF. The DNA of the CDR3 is TGTGCCAGCAGCTGGGACGGGGGGCTGCAGTATTTT.

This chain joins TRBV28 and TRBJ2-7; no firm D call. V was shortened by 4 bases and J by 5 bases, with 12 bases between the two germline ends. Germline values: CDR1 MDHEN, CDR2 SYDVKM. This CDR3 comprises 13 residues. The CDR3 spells CASSSRRYDEQYF. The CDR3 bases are TGTGCCAGCAGTTCCCGGCGGTACGACGAGCAGTACTTC.